The T cell receptor beta chain described here comes from a study of cytomegalovirus exposure and HLA in healthy donors. Study-wide findings and caveats: Evidence from a later analysis indicated that most CMV-associated TCR beta chains looked HLA-restricted.

The PCR used 60 Vbeta and 13 Jbeta primers. Sequencing used immunoSEQ multiplex PCR; TCRdb keeps in-frame clones, though not all of them. The sample yields 150,000 to 200,000 clones, roughly 74% seen once. There are 17 residues in the CDR3. Germline CDR1 reads SGHTA; CDR2 reads FQGNSA. V dropped 7 bases and J dropped 7; count of bases not matched to a gene: 11. A remark on this clone: Antigen specificity is unknown.

The chain employs TRBV7-2 and TRBJ2-3; 16 bases fit TRBD2. The TCR was taken from a female donor in good health and CMV-seronegative. Sample: PBMCs. The CDR3 loop is CASTDPGLAGGQYTQYF. The CDR3 DNA reads as TGTGCCAGCACCGATCCGGGACTAGCGGGAGGGCAGTATACGCAGTATTTT. Full variable domain (missing parts from reference TRBV7-2 and TRBJ2-3): GAGVSQSPSNKVTEKGKDVELRCDPISGHTALYWYRQSLGQGLEFLIYFQGNSAPDKSGLPSDRFSAERTGGSVSTLTIQRTQQEDSAVYLCASTDPGLAGGQYTQYFGPGTRLTVL.